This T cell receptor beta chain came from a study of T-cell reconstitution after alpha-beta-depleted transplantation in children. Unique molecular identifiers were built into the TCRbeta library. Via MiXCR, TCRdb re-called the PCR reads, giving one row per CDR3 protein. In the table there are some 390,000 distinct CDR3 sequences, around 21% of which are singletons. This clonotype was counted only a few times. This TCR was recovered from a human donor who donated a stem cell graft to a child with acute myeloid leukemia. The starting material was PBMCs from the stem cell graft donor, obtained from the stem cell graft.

The CDR3 DNA reads as TGCAGCGTTGAAGATGGGCAGGGCGCAGATACGCAGTATTTT. Its protein is CSVEDGQGADTQYF. The genes are TRBV29-1 and TRBJ2-3; D perhaps matches TRBD1 (5 bases). This CDR3 region has 14 residues. The germline V gene encodes CDR1 SQVTM and CDR2 ANQGSEA. V shed 0 bases and J shed 4 bases, with 11 bases lying between them.